Sequencing of this T cell receptor beta chain was carried out in a study of T cell changes during pregnancy in multiple sclerosis. Sequencing was performed with immunoSEQ multiplex PCR; in TCRdb, only in-frame clones are kept and a portion is missing. The sample yields around 63,000 clones, just over 90% seen once. This CDR3 contains 14 residues. The origin of this receptor is a female donor with multiple sclerosis, enrolled in a pregnancy study. The V call is TRBV21-1, the J call TRBJ1-2; TRBD1 is the table's D call and was not checked against the DNA. TRBV21-1 is a documented pseudogene. The specimen comprised peripheral blood, sampled after pregnancy. The CDR3 loop is CASSKAKGRMGYTF. As DNA, the CDR3 is TGTGCCAGCAGCAAAGCAAAGGGGCGCATGGGCTACACCTTC.